These T cell receptor beta chains were read from a single sample in a study of a mutant IDH1 vaccine in newly diagnosed glioma. The repertoire was sequenced with immunoSEQ multiplex PCR; TCRdb's copy has only in-frame clones and lacks some. Of about 55,000 clones listed, 80% are singletons. Their target antigens are unknown. Here the sequenced sample was PBMCs, taken from a glioma patient whose treatment included an IDH1 peptide vaccine. These receptors were taken from a middle-aged man with glioma. CDR3s leave out the opening cysteine and the closing phenylalanine or tryptophan.

J gene,V gene,CDR3 protein
TRBJ2-5,TRBV7-6,ASSQAGGRETQY
TRBJ2-3,TRBV7-8,ASSLIPTDTQY
TRBJ2-1,TRBV19,ASSPVPYNEQF
TRBJ1-1,TRBV21-1,AIGPGGTEAF
TRBJ1-4,TRBV7-9,ASSTTGAGSNEKLF
TRBJ1-2,TRBV5-1,ASSSQGPQERGYT
TRBJ1-3,TRBV5-6,ASSLPSGNTIY
TRBJ2-7,TRBV5-6,ASSYRVSSYEQY
TRBJ1-4,TRBV15,ATSRDEGSEKLF
TRBJ2-2,TRBV6-1,ASTLTSSSTGELF
TRBJ1-5,TRBV21-1,ASSNTGNGQPQH
TRBJ1-2,TRBV7-8,ASSLAGVGGYT
TRBJ2-2,TRBV15,ATRRVSGELF
TRBJ2-1,TRBV11-3,ASSLRLYNEQF
TRBJ2-7,TRBV5-1,ASSLNRAYEQY
TRBJ1-1,TRBV19,ASRDRGTAEAF
TRBJ2-1,TRBV19,ASRYGIYEQF
TRBJ1-3,TRBV2,ASSDGVTGNTIY
TRBJ2-2,TRBV6-5,ASRPGTTSTGELF
TRBJ2-5,TRBV2,ASSGERGGHETQY
TRBJ2-7,TRBV19,ASSIRIAGPYEQY
TRBJ1-2,TRBV5-1,ASSLSGNYGYT